A single sample gave rise to the 15 T cell receptor beta chains below, sequenced in a study of cytomegalovirus exposure and HLA in healthy donors. Some clones are missing from TCRdb's copy, which holds only in-frame ones; the method was immunoSEQ multiplex PCR. The data contain over 250,000 clones, around 90% of them singletons. The sequencing sample was made of PBMCs. The receptor source for this set is a woman younger than 45 in good health and CMV-seropositive.

In this sample, this clone turned up once. The rearrangement uses TRBV14 and TRBJ2-5, with D maybe TRBD1 (6 bases). The ends were cut back, 4 bases at V and 5 bases at J, with 17 bases in the middle. The CDR3 is 15 residues long. Looked up from germline, CDR1 is SGHDN and CDR2 is FVKESK. The CDR3 is CASSPGRGVGETQYF. The CDR3 coding sequence is TGTGCCAGCAGCCCAGGCAGGGGCGTAGGGGAGACCCAGTACTTC.

The chain combines TRBV15 with TRBJ2-5; TRBD1 aligns across 7 bases. This CDR3 spans 15 amino acids. The trim removed 3 bases at V and 2 bases at J, leaving 6 bases unmatched. CDR1 LNHNV and CDR2 YYDKDF come from the germline V gene (reference sequence). The CDR3 DNA follows: TGTGCCACCAGCAGGGACAGGATACAGCAAGAGACCCAGTACTTC. As protein: CATSRDRIQQETQYF.

V gene TRBV15 combines with J gene TRBJ1-2, with D uncertain. CDR3 length equals 11 residues. Germline V gene lookup returns CDR1 LNHNV and CDR2 YYDKDF (reference sequence). Between the trimmed V and J ends, which lost 0 bases and 8 bases, there was a span of 4 bases. The CDR3 coding sequence is TGTGCCACCAGCAGAGAGGGAGGCTACACCTTC. Translation: CATSREGGYTF.

As for this clone: At the DNA level, this CDR3 is encoded by other sequences in the same sample as well. The rearrangement links TRBV6-5 to TRBJ1-1, with D uncertain. Germline CDR1 MNHEY, CDR2 SVGAGI. The CDR3 extends over 14 amino acids. V was clipped by 0 bases and J by 1 base, with 6 bases between them. CDR3 residues: CASSYSGGNTEAFF. In DNA form, the CDR3 reads TGTGCCAGCAGTTACTCGGGTGGGAACACTGAAGCTTTCTTT.

This chain connects TRBV11-1 to TRBJ2-6; D perhaps matches TRBD1 (5 bases). Germline V lookup: CDR1 SGHAT, CDR2 FQDESV (reference sequence). Trimming pared 5 bases from V and 0 bases from J, leaving 8 bases between. The CDR3 loop spans 15 amino acids. CDR3 in amino acids: CASSRTHSGANVLTF. The CDR3 bases are TGTGCCAGCAGCCGGACACACTCTGGGGCCAACGTCCTGACTTTC.

The V gene is TRBV7-2, the J gene TRBJ2-5; 13 bases are shared with TRBD2. The length of the CDR3 is 17 residues. J gave up 3 bases and V 5 bases, and 9 bases lay outside the gene matches. Germline lookup yields CDR1 SGHTA and CDR2 FQGNSA. The CDR3 loop is CASSLYGGLAGEETQYF. DNA of the CDR3: TGTGCCAGCAGCCTTTATGGAGGACTAGCGGGAGAAGAGACCCAGTACTTC.

This clone was seen a handful of times. The chain joins TRBV18 to TRBJ1-2, with D hard to call. With 4 bases removed from V and 5 bases from J, the gap between germline ends came to 8 bases. Germline CDR1 is KGHSH and CDR2 is LQKENI. This CDR3 comprises 12 residues. For the CDR3, the DNA is TGTGCCAGCTCACTCGACGGATATGGCTACACCTTC. Its translation is CASSLDGYGYTF.

The CDR3 reads CASSLRQGGGQGKLFF. CDR3 in DNA: TGTGCCAGCAGCCTAAGACAAGGCGGGGGGCAAGGAAAACTGTTTTTT. The chain recombines TRBV9 with TRBJ1-4; tentatively, D is TRBD1 (6 bases). V was shortened by 4 bases and J by 10 bases, with 23 bases between the two germline ends. Per the germline V gene, CDR1 is SGDLS and CDR2 is YYNGEE. This CDR3 region has 16 residues.

There are a few counts of this clone. The chain recombines TRBV18 with TRBJ1-6; D is possibly TRBD1 (6 bases). CDR3 length equals 16 residues. Germline V gives CDR1 KGHSH, CDR2 LQKENI. Trimming took off 1 base at V and 4 bases at J, with 11 bases between the two ends. The CDR3 loop is CASSPQDSRYNSPLHF. The CDR3 DNA is TGTGCCAGCTCACCACAGGACAGTAGATATAATTCACCCCTCCACTTT.

The gene calls are TRBV2 and TRBJ1-1; D remains ambiguous. Trimming pared 8 bases from V and 6 bases from J, leaving 19 bases between. Germline lookup yields CDR1 SNHLY and CDR2 FYNNEI. There are 14 residues in the CDR3. CDR3 DNA: TGTGCCAGCCTAAGGACTTCCGTCGGTGCTGAAGCTTTCTTT. Protein product: CASLRTSVGAEAFF.

The chain employs TRBV6-1 and TRBJ2-7, with D perhaps TRBD1 (5 bases). The ends were cut back, 0 bases at V and 2 bases at J, with 11 bases in the middle. Germline CDR1 is MNHNS and CDR2 is SASEGT. The CDR3 is made up of 15 amino acids. The CDR3 nucleotides read TGTGCCAGCAGTGAAGCAGCCGACAGTACCTACGAGCAGTACTTC. It yields the protein CASSEAADSTYEQYF.

The V call is TRBV6-6, the J call TRBJ2-2; tentatively, D is TRBD2 (6 bases). Germline V lookup: CDR1 MNHNY, CDR2 SVGAGI (reference sequence). CDR3 length: 15 amino acids. Between the trimmed V and J ends, which lost 0 bases and 3 bases, there was a span of 8 bases. This chain's CDR3 is CASSYSGRHTGELFF. For the CDR3, the DNA is TGTGCCAGCAGTTACTCGGGGAGGCACACCGGGGAGCTGTTTTTT.

The V gene is TRBV9, the J gene TRBJ1-2; no clear D gene. Looked up from germline, CDR1 is SGDLS and CDR2 is YYNGEE. V lost 0 bases and J lost 10, with 7 bases in between. The CDR3 has 11 amino acids. The CDR3 sequence is CASSVGVDYTF. DNA for the CDR3: TGTGCCAGCAGCGTAGGAGTCGACTACACCTTC.

This clone was detected only once. The gene calls are TRBV28 and TRBJ1-1; no firm D call. The CDR3 is 12 amino acids. Looked up from germline, CDR1 is MDHEN and CDR2 is SYDVKM. The V end lost 3 bases, the J end lost 7 bases, and 9 bases lay between the germline ends. The CDR3 DNA reads as TGTGCCAGCAGTTTTGGAGGGCTTGAAGCTTTCTTT. This sequence encodes CASSFGGLEAFF.

The chain carries TRBV30 and TRBJ2-1; 8 bases line up with TRBD1. This CDR3 has 14 residues. Germline V gene sequence: CDR1 GTSNPN, CDR2 SVGIG (reference sequence). J was trimmed by 4 bases and V by 2 bases; bases with no gene match: 4. CDR3 DNA sequence: TGTGCCTGGAGTCAAGGACAGGGTTACAATGAGCAGTTCTTC. Its protein product is CAWSQGQGYNEQFF.